This TCR beta chain was obtained from a study of T-cell memory formation after mild COVID-19. Study findings and constraints: CD4+ contracting clones were mainly CM and EM; CD8+ ones, EMRA.

The CDR3 runs to 14 residues. Trimming removed 0 bases from V and 6 bases from J, with 10 bases in between. CDR1 and CDR2 from the germline V gene are SEHNR and FQNEAQ (reference sequence). With respect to this clonotype: Its target is not known.

TCRdb independently ran MiXCR on the 5' RACE reads; one entry per CDR3 protein. The table has 470,000 or so distinct CDR3 sequences, around 19% seen once. This sequence joins TRBV7-9 and TRBJ2-3, with a weak D call TRBD2 (5 bases). The sequencing input was PBMCs or a T cell subset sorted from them (not recorded which). This receptor was taken from an adult woman who had mild COVID-19 (a few samples of this study predate the infection). Cell type and time point are not known. CDR3 region: CASSLAFGVDTQYF. In DNA, the CDR3 is TGTGCCAGCAGCTTAGCGTTCGGGGTCGATACGCAGTATTTT.